The clone carrying this T cell receptor (beta chain) was seen a few times. The target antigen is unknown. This CDR3 region has 15 residues. Germline CDR1 and CDR2: MNHNS and SASEGT. V was cut by 1 base and J by 4 bases, with 11 bases left in between. Method: immunoSEQ multiplex PCR; TCRdb's copy keeps in-frame clones and lacks some. The table has 75,000 to 80,000 clones, around 80% seen once. The data were obtained in a study of T cell responses to AZD1222 COVID-19 vaccine. Notes on the study in general: Reports say nearly half of spike-specific TCRs go after unmutated variant regions. At baseline, just 5 or 6 AZD1222 recipients tested seropositive. Mostly white British, mostly female donors; authors suggested clonal diversity may be underestimated.

Sequenced material: peripheral blood, taken 28 days after the second dose of the MenACWY control vaccine. J is TRBJ1-3 and V is TRBV6-1, with a weak D call TRBD1 (6 bases). The TCR sequence derives from an adult who received the MenACWY meningococcal vaccine as a control. The CDR3 DNA reads TGTGCCAGCAGTGAAGGCTGGGGGCCCGGAAACACCATATATTTT. It yields the protein CASSEGWGPGNTIYF.